This T cell receptor (beta chain) was sequenced for a study of OX40 agonist ivuxolimab in advanced cancers. Study as a whole: Patients' therapy was ivuxolimab, an antibody that acts as an agonist of OX40 (CD134). Patients in the trial were receiving intravenous ivuxolimab every 2 weeks, at doses of 0.01 to 10 mg/kg. Study observations and caveats: Partial responders dosed at 0.1-3.0 mg/kg displayed clonal expansion ranking among the lowest.

Collection of blood occurred at baseline, at cycle 4 day 1, and at cycle 7 day 1. This clone was recorded once. Its antigen is undetermined. The CDR3 sequence is 16 residues long. J was trimmed by 1 base and V by 3 bases; bases with no gene match: 2. CDR1 KGHSH and CDR2 LQKENI come from the germline V gene. The data were produced by immunoSEQ multiplex PCR, yet TCRdb's version contains in-frame clones alone and is incomplete. The table has around 50,000 clones, 83% seen once. The gene calls are TRBV18 and TRBJ2-6; 8 bases agree with TRBD2. The origin of this receptor is an adult with an advanced solid tumor such as melanoma, head and neck, liver or kidney cancer. The specimen was CD4+ or CD8+ T cells sorted from blood, collected in a trial of the OX40 agonist ivuxolimab. DNA of the CDR3: TGTGCCAGCTCACCTGTAGCGGGATCTGGGGCCAACGTCCTGACTTTC. Translation: CASSPVAGSGANVLTF.